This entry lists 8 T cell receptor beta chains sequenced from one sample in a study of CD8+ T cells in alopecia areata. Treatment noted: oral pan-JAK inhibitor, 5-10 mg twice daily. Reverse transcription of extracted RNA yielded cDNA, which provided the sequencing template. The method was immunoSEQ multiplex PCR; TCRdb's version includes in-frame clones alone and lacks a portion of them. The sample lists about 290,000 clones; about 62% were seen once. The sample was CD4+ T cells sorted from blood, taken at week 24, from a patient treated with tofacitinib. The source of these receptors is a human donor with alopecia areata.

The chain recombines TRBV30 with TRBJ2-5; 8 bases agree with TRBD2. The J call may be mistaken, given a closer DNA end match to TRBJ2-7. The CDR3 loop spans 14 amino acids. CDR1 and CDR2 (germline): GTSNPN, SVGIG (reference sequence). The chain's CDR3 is CAWSVRGGNYEQYF. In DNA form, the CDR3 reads TGTGCCTGGAGTGTACGGGGGGGAAACTACGAGCAGTACTTC.

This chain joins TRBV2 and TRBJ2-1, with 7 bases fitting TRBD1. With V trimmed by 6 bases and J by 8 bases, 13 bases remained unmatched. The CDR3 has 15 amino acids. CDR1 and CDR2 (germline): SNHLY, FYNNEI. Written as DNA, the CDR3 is TGTGCCAGCAGGACCGGACAGGACGCGGGTCATGAGCAGTTCTTC. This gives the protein CASRTGQDAGHEQFF.

The CDR3 DNA is TGTGCCAGCAGCGTCGCGGGGGGCTCCTACAATGAGCAGTTCTTC. Protein sequence: CASSVAGGSYNEQFF. This chain connects TRBV25-1 to TRBJ2-1; 8 bases are shared with TRBD2. CDR3 length: 15 amino acids. Germline CDR1 MGHDK, CDR2 SYGVNS. Trimming cost V 6 bases and J 0 bases; bases outside gene matches: 4.

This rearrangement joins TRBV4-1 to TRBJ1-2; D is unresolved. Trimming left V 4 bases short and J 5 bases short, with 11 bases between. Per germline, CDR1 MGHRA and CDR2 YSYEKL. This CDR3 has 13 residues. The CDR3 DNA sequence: TGCGCCAGCAGCCCGCGGACGGAATATGGCTACACCTTC. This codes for CASSPRTEYGYTF.

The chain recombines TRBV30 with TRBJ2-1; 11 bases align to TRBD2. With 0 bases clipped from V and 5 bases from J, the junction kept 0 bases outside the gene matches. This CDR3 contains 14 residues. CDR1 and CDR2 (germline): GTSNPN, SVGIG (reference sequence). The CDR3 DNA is TGTGCCTGGAGTGTGGGACTAGCGGACAATGAGCAGTTCTTC. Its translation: CAWSVGLADNEQFF.

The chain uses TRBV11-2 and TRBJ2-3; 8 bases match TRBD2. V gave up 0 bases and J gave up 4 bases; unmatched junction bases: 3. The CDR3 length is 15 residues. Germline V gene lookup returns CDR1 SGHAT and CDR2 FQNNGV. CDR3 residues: CASSLDSGGPDTQYF. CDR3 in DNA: TGTGCCAGCAGCTTAGATTCGGGGGGGCCAGATACGCAGTATTTT.

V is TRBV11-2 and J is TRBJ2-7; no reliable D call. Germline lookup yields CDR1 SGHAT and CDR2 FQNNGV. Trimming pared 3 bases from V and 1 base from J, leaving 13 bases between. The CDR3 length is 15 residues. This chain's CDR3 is CASSFVVAMSYEQYF. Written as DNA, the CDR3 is TGTGCCAGCAGCTTTGTAGTGGCGATGTCCTACGAGCAGTACTTC.

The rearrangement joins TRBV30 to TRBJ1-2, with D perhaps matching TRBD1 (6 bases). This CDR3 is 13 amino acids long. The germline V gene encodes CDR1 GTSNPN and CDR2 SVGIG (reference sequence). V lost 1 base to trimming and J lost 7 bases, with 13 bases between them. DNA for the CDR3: TGTGCCTGGAGTGCGCGACAGGAAGCTGGCTACACCTTC. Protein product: CAWSARQEAGYTF. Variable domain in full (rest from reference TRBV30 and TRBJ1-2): SQTIHQWPATLVQPVGSPLSLECTVEGTSNPNLYWYRQAAGRGLQLLFYSVGIGQISSEVPQNLSASRPQDRQFILSSKKLLLSDSGFYLCAWSARQEAGYTFGSGTRLTVV.